Presented here are 10 T cell receptor beta chains from one specimen sequenced in a study of blood T cell repertoires in COVID-19. Produced via immunoSEQ multiplex PCR; TCRdb's table is partial and in-frame only. The sample lists roughly 230,000 clones, 84% occurring once. The sample comprised PBMCs or T cells enriched from blood (not recorded which). Source of these receptors: a man between 45 and 60 years old who had recovered from COVID-19.

The chain uses TRBV18 and TRBJ1-2; tentatively, D is TRBD1 (5 bases). Germline CDR1 KGHSH, CDR2 LQKENI. The CDR3 spans 16 residues. V was trimmed by 1 base and J by 2 bases, leaving 14 bases between them. The CDR3 DNA sequence: TGTGCCAGCTCACCACGTATGGGGGGTTTAAACTATGGCTACACCTTC. Translating gives CASSPRMGGLNYGYTF.

This clone was detected only a few times. The gene calls are TRBV11-1 and TRBJ1-2; 8 bases map to TRBD1. There are 14 residues in the CDR3. Germline values: CDR1 SGHAT, CDR2 FQDESV (reference sequence). V was pared by 5 bases and J by 7 bases, with 9 bases of the junction left unmatched. Here the CDR3 reads CASSQGQGGFGYTF. Written as DNA, the CDR3 is TGTGCCAGCAGCCAAGGACAGGGTGGGTTTGGCTACACCTTC.

The genes are TRBV6-6 and TRBJ1-1; unclear D gene. Trimming removed 6 bases from V and 7 bases from J, with 21 bases in between. Per the germline V gene, CDR1 is MNHNY and CDR2 is SVGAGI (reference sequence). CDR3 length: 15 amino acids. For the CDR3, the DNA is TGTGCCAGCAGCCCCCGATTGGCGGGCGGTGGTGAAGCTTTCTTT. It specifies CASSPRLAGGGEAFF.

The J gene is TRBJ1-1, the V gene TRBV2; the D gene is possibly TRBD1 (5 bases). Germline values: CDR1 SNHLY, CDR2 FYNNEI. V shed 11 bases and J shed 13 bases, with 26 bases lying between them. The CDR3 has 13 residues. CDR3 coding DNA: TGTGCCGATTGGGGGGATCCGCGACAGCTTGGTTTCTTT. This translates into CADWGDPRQLGFF.

V usage is TRBV27 and J usage is TRBJ1-1; 8 bases are a match to TRBD1. Germline V lookup: CDR1 MNHEY, CDR2 SMNVEV (reference sequence). The CDR3 extends over 15 amino acids. Losses at the gene ends were 2 bases for V and 4 bases for J; bases not matched to a gene: 6. This CDR3 reads CASSLMQGASTEAFF. The CDR3 bases are TGTGCCAGCAGTTTAATGCAGGGGGCGAGCACTGAAGCTTTCTTT.

J is TRBJ2-7 and V is TRBV9; D possibly corresponds to TRBD2 (5 bases). V was cut by 0 bases and J by 2 bases, with 12 bases left in between. Germline V gives CDR1 SGDLS, CDR2 YYNGEE. The CDR3 is made up of 15 amino acids. The CDR3 DNA reads as TGTGCCAGCAGCGTAGATCTAGCCGCTACCTACGAGCAGTACTTC. It codes for CASSVDLAATYEQYF. Filled out from reference TRBV9 and TRBJ2-7, the complete variable domain reads DSGVTQTPKHLITATGQRVTLRCSPRSGDLSVYWYQQSLDQGLQFLIQYYNGEERAKGNILERFSAQQFPDLHSELNLSSLELGDSALYFCASSVDLAATYEQYFGPGTRLTVT.

V usage is TRBV29-1 and J usage is TRBJ2-2; 8 bases are a match to TRBD1. This CDR3 has 14 residues. Germline V gives CDR1 SQVTM, CDR2 ANQGSEA. The V gene end was trimmed by 7 bases and the J gene end by 1 base; junction bases not matched to a gene: 5. The CDR3 is CSAPGTGNTGELFF. The CDR3 nucleotides are TGCAGCGCCCCCGGGACAGGGAACACCGGGGAGCTGTTTTTT.

V gene TRBV7-3 combines with J gene TRBJ2-1; 8 positions agree with TRBD2. Germline CDR1 reads SGHTA; CDR2 reads FQGTGA. Germline trimming cut 5 bases from V and 1 base from J; bases unmatched to any gene: 4. The CDR3 is made up of 15 amino acids. This chain's CDR3 is CASSPTSGSYNEQFF. The CDR3 coding sequence is TGTGCCAGCAGCCCAACTAGCGGTTCCTACAATGAGCAGTTCTTC.

The chain is built from TRBV7-9 and TRBJ2-1; 13 bases fit TRBD2. This CDR3 is 16 amino acids long. The germline CDR1 and CDR2 sequences are SEHNR and FQNEAQ (reference sequence). With V trimmed by 1 base and J by 4 bases, 1 base remained unmatched. The CDR3 region has the DNA TGTGCCAGCAGCTTAGGACTAGCGGGGGGATACAATGAGCAGTTCTTC. Its protein is CASSLGLAGGYNEQFF.

The chain employs TRBV7-3 and TRBJ1-1; the D gene is possibly TRBD1 (6 bases). The CDR3 has 14 amino acids. V gave up 5 bases and J gave up 1 base, with 11 bases separating them. Germline CDR1 and CDR2: SGHTA and FQGTGA. CDR3 bases: TGTGCCAGCAGCGAACAGGGAGCGAACACTGAAGCTTTCTTT. It encodes CASSEQGANTEAFF.